This TCR beta chain derives from a study of blood T cell repertoires in COVID-19. Study summary: Samples of COVID-19 (acute and convalescent) were obtained from the United States, Italy and Spain.

The V and J ends lost 5 bases and 6 bases, in that order; junction bases with no gene match: 2. The CDR3 loop spans 13 amino acids. Enrolled during active infection, Seattle patients were then followed longitudinally. In the original analysis: Estimation of nucleated cell counts was performed using reference gene primer amplification. The data were produced by immunoSEQ multiplex PCR, yet TCRdb's version contains in-frame clones alone and is incomplete. Clonal size and the V and J genes are those of that table, whereas D and trimming came from the DNA. The sample has around 280,000 clones, about 88% seen once.

The V gene is TRBV12-3 or TRBV12-4, the J gene TRBJ2-2; TRBD1 agrees at 8 bases. This receptor was obtained from a woman in her twenties or thirties with COVID-19, enrolled during active disease. The sample consisted of peripheral blood. The CDR3 DNA reads TGTGCCAGCAGTGGACAGGGCGCCGGGGAGCTGTTTTTT. This encodes CASSGQGAGELFF.